A selection of T cell receptor beta chains follows, all from one sample in a study of identical twins. Each CDR3 protein gets one entry after TCRdb re-called the 5' RACE reads with MiXCR. The profile covers over 550,000 distinct CDR3 sequences, with 7.1% appearing a single time and over 1.5% taken by the ten largest. The data also belong to a second study, concerning yellow fever vaccine responses in identical twins.

Sequencing was performed on PBMCs. The receptors originated from a woman under 30 in good health. The CDR3 runs from the conserved cysteine through the conserved F or W. D genes are given only for firm matches. Size is stated for part of the rows, as once, few or many counts, or as a class when the clone is expanded.

J gene	CDR3 length	D gene	clone size	V gene	CDR3 DNA	CDR3 protein
TRBJ2-3	18	TRBD2	few	TRBV2	TGTGCCAGCAGCCACCCCACTAGCGGGGGGGCCTCCACAGATACGCAGTATTTT	CASSHPTSGGASTDTQYF
TRBJ2-1	19	TRBD2	few	TRBV5-1	TGCGCCAGCAGCTCGTCTGGGGGGGATTACTTCAGCTCCTACAATGAGCAGTTCTTC	CASSSSGGDYFSSYNEQFF
TRBJ2-2	13	-	-	TRBV2	TGTGCCAGCAAGGAGGGGAACACCGGGGAGCTGTTTTTT	CASKEGNTGELFF
TRBJ1-1	15	-	many	TRBV10-3	TGTGCCATCAGTGATCCCGGGCGGGTGGACCGGGGAGCTTTCTTT	CAISDPGRVDRGAFF
TRBJ2-7	13	TRBD2	many	TRBV29-1	TGCAGCGTTGCTAGCGGGGGAGCCTACGAGCAGTACTTC	CSVASGGAYEQYF
TRBJ1-1	14	-	many	TRBV28	TGTGCCAGCAGTTTATATGTGGGGAACACTGAAGCTTTCTTT	CASSLYVGNTEAFF
TRBJ2-3	15	-	few	TRBV3-1	TGTGCCAGCAGCCGTTGGTCAGGGGATACAGATACGCAGTATTTT	CASSRWSGDTDTQYF
TRBJ2-3	15	-	-	TRBV28	TGTGCCAGCAGTTTAAGAGGGCCCCCCACAGATACGCAGTATTTT	CASSLRGPPTDTQYF
TRBJ1-1	13	-	many	TRBV12-3/TRBV12-4	TGTGCCAGCAGTTTCCGAAGCTCCACTGAAGCTTTCTTT	CASSFRSSTEAFF
TRBJ2-7	14	-	few	TRBV4-1	TGCGCCAGCAGCCAAACAGAGGACTCCTACGAGCAGTACTTC	CASSQTEDSYEQYF
TRBJ2-1	13	-	few	TRBV29-1	TGCAGCGTTGAGTCTCCCAACACGCCGAGGCAGTTCTTC	CSVESPNTPRQFF
TRBJ2-7	14	-	few	TRBV12-3/TRBV12-4	TGTGCCAGCAGTTTAGGAGGGTGGGCCGGCGAGCAGTACTTC	CASSLGGWAGEQYF
TRBJ1-1	11	-	few	TRBV12-3/TRBV12-4	TGTGCCAGCAGTAACAGTTATGAAGCTTTCTTT	CASSNSYEAFF
TRBJ1-1	15	-	-	TRBV11-2	TGTGCCAGCAGCTTAGGCGATAGGATGGGCACTGAAGCTTTCTTT	CASSLGDRMGTEAFF
TRBJ1-1	15	TRBD1	many	TRBV5-1	TGCGCCAGCAGCCCGGGACAGGGAATGAACACTGAAGCTTTCTTT	CASSPGQGMNTEAFF
TRBJ2-1	13	-	many	TRBV5-1	TGCGCCAGCAGCTTGGGGTACTACAATGAGCAGTTCTTC	CASSLGYYNEQFF
TRBJ2-1	15	TRBD2	few	TRBV7-9	TGTGCCAGCAGCTTATCTAGCGGAGGTAGCAATGAGCAGTTCTTC	CASSLSSGGSNEQFF
TRBJ2-1	15	TRBD2	once	TRBV3-1	TGTGCCTGCAGCCAAGTCAGCGGGGGGTCCCATGAGCAGTTCTTC	CACSQVSGGSHEQFF
TRBJ1-5	16	-	-	TRBV2	TGTGCCAGCAGTGAACTTAGGGGGGGAAGCAATCAGCCCCAGCATTTT	CASSELRGGSNQPQHF
TRBJ2-7	13	-	many	TRBV27	TGTGCCAGCAGTGGAGGACCAACCTACGAGCAGTACTTC	CASSGGPTYEQYF
TRBJ1-1	15	-	-	TRBV6-5	TGTGCCAGCAGTTACTCGGGCAGACTGAACACTGAAGCTTTCTTT	CASSYSGRLNTEAFF
TRBJ1-2	16	-	many	TRBV15	TGTGCCACCAGCAGGAAGAGCCAGGGTGCGTTGTATGGCTACACCTTC	CATSRKSQGALYGYTF
TRBJ1-1	16	TRBD1	few	TRBV7-8	TGTGCCAGCACCCCAAAGCCACAGGGGACAAGCTCTGAAGCTTTCTTT	CASTPKPQGTSSEAFF
TRBJ2-7	14	TRBD2	-	TRBV20-1	TGCAGTGCTAGAGCGCTAGCGGGAGTCGGCGAGCAGTACTTC	CSARALAGVGEQYF
TRBJ1-6	17	TRBD1	many	TRBV28	TGTGCCAGCAGTCAAAGGCAGGGGGCGCTCCGGAATTCACCCCTCCACTTT	CASSQRQGALRNSPLHF
TRBJ1-1	14	-	few	TRBV12-3/TRBV12-4	TGTGCCAGCAGTTTTAACAGGAAGAACACTGAAGCTTTCTTT	CASSFNRKNTEAFF
TRBJ2-1	14	TRBD2	-	TRBV4-1	TGCGCCAGCAGCCGGGGACTAGCCTACAATGAGCAGTTCTTC	CASSRGLAYNEQFF
TRBJ1-6	12	-	many	TRBV9	TGTGCCAGCAGCGCGGGGGATTCACCCCTCCACTTT	CASSAGDSPLHF
TRBJ2-7	13	-	many	TRBV27	TGTGCCAGCAGGCAGTTTAACCCCTACGAGCAGTACTTC	CASRQFNPYEQYF
TRBJ1-2	12	TRBD1	many	TRBV10-3	TGTGCCATCAGTGGACAGGGCCTTGGCTACACCTTC	CAISGQGLGYTF
TRBJ2-1	12	-	many	TRBV12-3/TRBV12-4	TGTGCCAGCAGTTACTCGTACAATGAGCAGTTCTTC	CASSYSYNEQFF
TRBJ2-3	17	TRBD2	many	TRBV5-6	TGTGCCAGCAGCTTGTCCCTAGCGGGGGGGAGCACAGATACGCAGTATTTT	CASSLSLAGGSTDTQYF
TRBJ2-1	15	TRBD2	-	TRBV4-1	TGCGCCAGCAGCCAAGTTGGGGGGGAATACAATGAGCAGTTCTTC	CASSQVGGEYNEQFF
TRBJ1-1	13	TRBD1	-	TRBV24-1	TGTGCCACCAGTGATCCGGACAGGGCTGAAGCTTTCTTT	CATSDPDRAEAFF
TRBJ2-1	14	TRBD1	many	TRBV29-1	TGCAGCGTTGAAACCAAGGACAGGCACAATGAGCAGTTCTTC	CSVETKDRHNEQFF
TRBJ2-5	14	TRBD2	many	TRBV29-1	TGCAGCGTGCCCTCAGCGGGGGGGCGTGAGACCCAGTACTTC	CSVPSAGGRETQYF
TRBJ2-1	15	-	-	TRBV5-1	TGCGCCAGCAGCTTGGCAGGGGTCGGGTTCAATGAGCAGTTCTTC	CASSLAGVGFNEQFF
TRBJ1-1	16	TRBD1	few	TRBV10-3	TGTGCCATCAGAACGACAGGGGCCCGTGTGAACACTGAAGCTTTCTTT	CAIRTTGARVNTEAFF
TRBJ2-5	15	TRBD1	-	TRBV5-1	TGCGCCAGCAGGAGGGACAGGGGAGGTCAAGAGACCCAGTACTTC	CASRRDRGGQETQYF
TRBJ2-7	14	-	few	TRBV3-1	TGTGCCAGCAGCCAAGATACGACAGACTACGAGCAGTACTTC	CASSQDTTDYEQYF
TRBJ1-2	15	TRBD1	few	TRBV12-3/TRBV12-4	TGTGCCAGCAGTTTATCGCGCGGGACAGGCTATGGCTACACCTTC	CASSLSRGTGYGYTF
TRBJ1-2	12	-	few	TRBV9	TGTGCCAGCAGCGGTTCGGGTCGAGGCTACACCTTC	CASSGSGRGYTF
TRBJ2-2	16	TRBD1	many	TRBV7-9	TGTGCCAGCAGCTTAGAGACAGGGAAGAACACCGGGGAGCTGTTTTTT	CASSLETGKNTGELFF
TRBJ1-5	13	-	few	TRBV29-1	TGCAGCGTTGGGCCAGGTGGGAATCAGCCCCAGCATTTT	CSVGPGGNQPQHF
TRBJ2-1	16	TRBD2	-	TRBV20-1	TGCAGTGCTCCCAGACTAGCGGGAGTTTCTTACAATGAGCAGTTCTTC	CSAPRLAGVSYNEQFF
TRBJ2-1	13	-	-	TRBV7-2	TGTGCCAGCAGCCCCCTGTGGAGGCCTGAGCAGTTCTTC	CASSPLWRPEQFF
TRBJ2-1	15	TRBD2	-	TRBV10-3	TGTGCCATCAGTGAACGAGCGGGATATAGCGATGAGCAGTTCTTC	CAISERAGYSDEQFF